This T cell receptor beta chain was profiled in a study of molecular identifiers for immune sequencing clone quantification. Study-wide results and limits: Effector cells had over 97% of their molecules in clones above 20 RNA copies, while naive cells had under 1%. Even with some 990,000 naive cells present, spiked Jurkat TCR RNA from one cell was reportedly detectable.

This clonotype was observed many times. Its antigen is currently unknown. In preparing bulk TCR libraries, previously described methods and listed TCR primers were used. TCRdb passed the PCR reads through MiXCR, listing each CDR3 protein once. Of over 600,000 distinct CDR3 sequences in the sample, around 20% were seen once. V lost 0 bases to trimming and J lost 0 bases, with 12 bases between them. This CDR3 comprises 17 residues. The germline V gene encodes CDR1 MGHRA and CDR2 YSYEKL. The sequence derives from a human donor in good health. Some libraries in this study had Jurkat cell RNA spiked in. The sequenced sample consisted of naive CD8+ T cells from blood, with Jurkat cell RNA spiked in. Sample subset: FACS-sorted CD8+CD4-CCR7+CD45RA+ naive T cells. This chain links TRBV4-1 with TRBJ1-5, with D maybe TRBD1 (5 bases). CDR3 sequence reads: CASSQDFRDYSNQPQHF. CDR3 bases: TGCGCCAGCAGCCAAGACTTCAGGGATTATAGCAATCAGCCCCAGCATTTT.